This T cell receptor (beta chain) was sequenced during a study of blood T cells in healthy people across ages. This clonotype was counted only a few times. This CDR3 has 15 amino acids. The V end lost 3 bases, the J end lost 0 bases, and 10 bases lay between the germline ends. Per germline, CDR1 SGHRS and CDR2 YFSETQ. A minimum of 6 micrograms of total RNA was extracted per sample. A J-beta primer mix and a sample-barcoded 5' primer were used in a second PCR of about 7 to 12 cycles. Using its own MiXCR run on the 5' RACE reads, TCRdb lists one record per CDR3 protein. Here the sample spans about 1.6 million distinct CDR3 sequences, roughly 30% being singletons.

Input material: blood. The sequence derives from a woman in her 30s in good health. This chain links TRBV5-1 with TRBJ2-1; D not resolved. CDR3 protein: CASSSSWSSYNEQFF. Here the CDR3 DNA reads TGCGCCAGCAGCTCGAGCTGGAGCTCCTACAATGAGCAGTTCTTC. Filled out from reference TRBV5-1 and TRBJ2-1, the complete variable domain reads KAGVTQTPRYLIKTRGQQVTLSCSPISGHRSVSWYQQTPGQGLQFLFEYFSETQRNKGNFPGRFSGRQFSNSRSEMNVSTLELGDSALYLCASSSSWSSYNEQFFGPGTRLTVL.